Below are 10 T cell receptor beta chains sequenced from a single sample in a study of monozygotic twins with inflammatory bowel disease. With the 5' RACE reads reprocessed, TCRdb shows one record per CDR3 protein and no DNA. This sample contains more than 110,000 distinct CDR3 sequences. Sequencing input: blood. Receptor source: a human donor with ulcerative colitis or Crohn's disease, or a healthy co-twin of an affected twin (not recorded which).

The chain uses TRBV11-2 and TRBJ2-1; the TCRdb call, TRBD2, lacks DNA for checking. The length of the CDR3 is 18 residues. Germline CDR1 is SGHAT and CDR2 is FQNNGV. The CDR3 sequence is CASSPGTSGRLSYNEQFF.

The CDR3 is CASSQQALSSYNEQFF. The chain joins TRBV3-1 to TRBJ2-1. CDR1 is LGHDT, CDR2 YNNKEL, per germline (reference sequence). The CDR3 sequence is 16 residues long.

The chain employs TRBV6-2 or TRBV6-3 and TRBJ2-7. The CDR3 extends over 11 amino acids. The germline gives CDR1 MNHEY, CDR2 SVGEGT. CDR3 amino acids: CASSYGSFQYF.

The J gene is TRBJ2-5, the V gene TRBV20-1; TCRdb designates TRBD2, a call that cannot be tested without DNA. Per germline, CDR1 DFQATT and CDR2 SNEGSKA (reference sequence). The length of the CDR3 is 15 residues. This CDR3 reads CSALRVAGGQPILYF.

The chain uses TRBV20-1 and TRBJ1-5. This CDR3 spans 14 amino acids. Germline V lookup: CDR1 DFQATT, CDR2 SNEGSKA (reference sequence). CDR3 residues: CSANGGIMDQPQHF.

Here the CDR3 reads CASSYAGGPVEQYF. The genes are TRBV11-2 and TRBJ2-7; the D call from TCRdb, TRBD2, cannot be confirmed without DNA. Germline CDR1 and CDR2: SGHAT and FQNNGV. This CDR3 has 14 amino acids.

J is TRBJ2-7 and V is TRBV6-5; the TCRdb D gene call, TRBD2, has no DNA to confirm it. CDR1 and CDR2 from the germline V gene are MNHEY and SVGAGI. The CDR3 contains 16 residues. This chain's CDR3 is CASSTGTSGRAYEQYF.

The chain uses TRBV7-2 and TRBJ2-1; TCRdb's D call of TRBD1 is untestable without DNA. Germline values: CDR1 SGHTA, CDR2 FQGNSA. The CDR3 loop spans 15 amino acids. Here the CDR3 reads CASSFPWRGGNEQFF.

The chain employs TRBV19 and TRBJ2-7; TCRdb gives TRBD2 as the D gene, but with no DNA this cannot be confirmed. Germline V gene lookup returns CDR1 LNHDA and CDR2 SQIVND (reference sequence). The CDR3 contains 12 residues. This chain's CDR3 is CASRTSAGEQYF.

V is TRBV2 and J is TRBJ2-1; TCRdb selects TRBD1, and the lack of DNA leaves this call unchecked. The CDR3 spans 14 residues. The V gene's germline CDR1 is SNHLY and CDR2 FYNNEI. The CDR3: CASSLQGYGGEQFF.